This note documents a single T cell receptor (beta chain) sequence. What it binds is unknown. This sample stems from a study of OX40 agonist ivuxolimab in advanced cancers. Study information: Intravenous ivuxolimab at 0.01 to 10 mg/kg was given to patients every 2 weeks. Antecedent anti-PD-1, anti-PD-L1 or anti-CTLA-4 therapy was permissible, with roughly 36% having received some. Study conclusions and caveats: Averaged across samples, CD8+ T cells carried more expanded clones than CD4+ did. There were also nonresponders showing low normalized T-cell clonal expansion.

The CDR3 length is 15 residues. V lost 6 bases and J lost 5; bases outside the gene matches: 9. Germline V gene sequence: CDR1 MNHEY, CDR2 SMNVEV (reference sequence). This table comes from immunoSEQ multiplex PCR, and its TCRdb copy is limited to in-frame clones, with some not included. The repertoire holds 100,000 to 140,000 clones, with roughly 90% as singletons. The J gene is TRBJ2-3, the V gene TRBV27; TRBD2 matches at 9 bases. The source was CD4+ or CD8+ T cells sorted from blood, collected in a trial of the OX40 agonist ivuxolimab. This sequence originates from an adult with an advanced solid tumor such as melanoma, head and neck, liver or kidney cancer. The CDR3 sequence is CASRDASGNRDTQYF. The DNA of the CDR3 is TGTGCCAGCAGAGACGCTAGCGGGAATAGAGATACGCAGTATTTT.